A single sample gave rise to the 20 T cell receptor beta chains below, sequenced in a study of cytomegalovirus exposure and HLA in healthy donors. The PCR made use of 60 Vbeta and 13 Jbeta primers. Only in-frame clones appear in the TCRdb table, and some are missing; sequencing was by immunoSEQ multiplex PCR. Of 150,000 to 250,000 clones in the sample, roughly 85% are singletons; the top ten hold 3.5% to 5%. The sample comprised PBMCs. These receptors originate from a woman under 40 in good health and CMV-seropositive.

CDR3 region: CASIRQGNTGELFF. In nucleotides, the CDR3 is TGTGCCAGCATTAGACAGGGGAACACCGGGGAGCTGTTTTTT. The chain has TRBV6-1 and TRBJ2-2; 7 nucleotides agree with TRBD1. The CDR3 has 14 residues. The ends lost 7 bases at V and 1 base at J; junction bases unmatched: 3. The V gene's germline CDR1 is MNHNS and CDR2 SASEGT.

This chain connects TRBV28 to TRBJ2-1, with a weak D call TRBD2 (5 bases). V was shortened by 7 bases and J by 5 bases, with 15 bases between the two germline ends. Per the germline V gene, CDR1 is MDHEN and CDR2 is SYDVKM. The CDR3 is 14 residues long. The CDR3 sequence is CASKWTSNNNEQFF. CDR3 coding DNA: TGTGCCAGCAAATGGACTTCTAACAACAATGAGCAGTTCTTC.

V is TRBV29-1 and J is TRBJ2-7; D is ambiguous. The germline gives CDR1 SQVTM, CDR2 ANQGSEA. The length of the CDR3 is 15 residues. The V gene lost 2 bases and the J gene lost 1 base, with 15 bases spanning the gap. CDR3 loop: CSVELPGSNSYEQYF. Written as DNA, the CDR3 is TGCAGCGTTGAATTACCCGGTAGCAATTCCTACGAGCAGTACTTC.

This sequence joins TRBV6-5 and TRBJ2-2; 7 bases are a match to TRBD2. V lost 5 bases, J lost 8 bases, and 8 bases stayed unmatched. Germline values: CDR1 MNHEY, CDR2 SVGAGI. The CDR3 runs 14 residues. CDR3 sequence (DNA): TGTGCCAGCAGTGCGGGGAGGGCGGGGGGGGAGCTGTTTTTT. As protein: CASSAGRAGGELFF.

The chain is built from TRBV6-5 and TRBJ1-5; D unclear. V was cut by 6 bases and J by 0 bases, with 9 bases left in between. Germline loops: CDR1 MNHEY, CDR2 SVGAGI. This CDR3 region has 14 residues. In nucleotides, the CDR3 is TGTGCCAGCAGCCCCAGGATTAGCAATCAGCCCCAGCATTTT. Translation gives CASSPRISNQPQHF.

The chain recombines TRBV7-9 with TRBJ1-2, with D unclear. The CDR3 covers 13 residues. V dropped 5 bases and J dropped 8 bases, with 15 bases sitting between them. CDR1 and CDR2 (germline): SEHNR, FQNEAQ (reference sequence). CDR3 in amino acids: CASSPSLMRGYTF. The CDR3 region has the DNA TGTGCCAGCAGCCCGTCCCTCATGAGGGGCTACACCTTC.

CDR3 sequence reads: CASSSWTGSTEAFF. The CDR3 nucleotides read TGTGCCAGCAGCTCCTGGACAGGGAGCACTGAAGCTTTCTTT. The chain uses TRBV11-2 and TRBJ1-1, with TRBD1 identical over 8 bases. Germline V lookup: CDR1 SGHAT, CDR2 FQNNGV. Trimming cost V 4 bases and J 4 bases; bases outside gene matches: 5. The CDR3 contains 14 residues.

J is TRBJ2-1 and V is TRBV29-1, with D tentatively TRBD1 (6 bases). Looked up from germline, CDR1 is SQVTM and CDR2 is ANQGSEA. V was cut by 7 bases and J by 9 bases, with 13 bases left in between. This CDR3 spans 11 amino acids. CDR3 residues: CSGTGFGEQFF. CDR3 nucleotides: TGCAGCGGTACAGGGTTTGGTGAGCAGTTCTTC.

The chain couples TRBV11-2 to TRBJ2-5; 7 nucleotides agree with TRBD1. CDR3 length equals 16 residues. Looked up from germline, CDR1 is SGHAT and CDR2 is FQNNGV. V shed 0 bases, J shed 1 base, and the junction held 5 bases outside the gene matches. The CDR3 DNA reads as TGTGCCAGCAGCTTAGATATGACAGGGCGCCAAGAGACCCAGTACTTC. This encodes CASSLDMTGRQETQYF.

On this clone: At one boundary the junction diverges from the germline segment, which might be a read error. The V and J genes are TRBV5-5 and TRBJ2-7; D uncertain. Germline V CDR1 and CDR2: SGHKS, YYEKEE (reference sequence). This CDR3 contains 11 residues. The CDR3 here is CASSLSSEQYF. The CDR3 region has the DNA TGTGCCAGCAGCCTCTCCTCCGAGCAGTACTTC. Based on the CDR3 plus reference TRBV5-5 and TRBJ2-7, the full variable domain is DAGVTQSPTHLIKTRGQQVTLRCSPISGHKSVSWYQQVLGQGPQFIFQYYEKEERGRGNFPDRFSARQFPNYSSELNVNALLLGDSALYLCASSLSSEQYFGPGTRLTVT.

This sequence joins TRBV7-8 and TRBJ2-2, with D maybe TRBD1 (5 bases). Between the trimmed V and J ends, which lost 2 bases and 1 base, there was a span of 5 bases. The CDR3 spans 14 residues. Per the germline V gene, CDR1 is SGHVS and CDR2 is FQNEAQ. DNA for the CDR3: TGTGCCAGCAGCTTAAGGGGGAACACCGGGGAGCTGTTTTTT. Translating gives CASSLRGNTGELFF.

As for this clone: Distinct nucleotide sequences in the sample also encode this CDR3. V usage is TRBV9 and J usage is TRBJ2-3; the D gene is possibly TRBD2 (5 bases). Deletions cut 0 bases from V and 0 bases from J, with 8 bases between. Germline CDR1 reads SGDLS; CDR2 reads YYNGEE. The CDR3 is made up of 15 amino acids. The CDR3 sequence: CASSVVGGSTDTQYF. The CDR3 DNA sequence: TGTGCCAGCAGCGTAGTTGGCGGGAGCACAGATACGCAGTATTTT.

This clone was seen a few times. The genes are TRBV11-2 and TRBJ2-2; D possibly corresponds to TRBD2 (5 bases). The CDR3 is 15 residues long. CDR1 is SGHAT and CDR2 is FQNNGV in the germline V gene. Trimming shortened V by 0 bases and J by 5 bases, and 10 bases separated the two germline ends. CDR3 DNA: TGTGCCAGCAGCTTAGACCGGACGGGGACCGGGGAGCTGTTTTTT. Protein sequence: CASSLDRTGTGELFF.

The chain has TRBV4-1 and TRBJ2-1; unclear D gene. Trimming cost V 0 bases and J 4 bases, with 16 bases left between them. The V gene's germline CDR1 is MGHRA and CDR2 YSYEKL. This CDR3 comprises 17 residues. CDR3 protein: CASSQEAYYTVYNEQFF. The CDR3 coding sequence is TGCGCCAGCAGCCAAGAGGCGTACTATACGGTGTACAATGAGCAGTTCTTC.

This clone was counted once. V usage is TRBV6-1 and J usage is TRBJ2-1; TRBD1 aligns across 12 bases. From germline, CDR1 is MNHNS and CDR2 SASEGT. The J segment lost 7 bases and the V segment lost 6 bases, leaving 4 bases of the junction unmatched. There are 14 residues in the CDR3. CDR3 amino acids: CASRSGQGANEQFF. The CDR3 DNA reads TGTGCCAGCAGGTCGGGACAGGGGGCGAATGAGCAGTTCTTC.

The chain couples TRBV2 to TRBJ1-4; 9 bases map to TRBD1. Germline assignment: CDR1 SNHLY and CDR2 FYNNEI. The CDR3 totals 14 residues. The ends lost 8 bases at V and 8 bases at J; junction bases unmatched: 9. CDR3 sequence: CASGDRGGGEKLFF. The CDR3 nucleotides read TGTGCCAGCGGCGACAGGGGGGGTGGGGAAAAACTGTTTTTT.

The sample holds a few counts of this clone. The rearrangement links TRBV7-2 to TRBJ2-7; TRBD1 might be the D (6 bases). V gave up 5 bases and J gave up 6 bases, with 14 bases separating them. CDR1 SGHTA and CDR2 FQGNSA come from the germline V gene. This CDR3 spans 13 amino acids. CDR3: CASSAWTVSEQYF. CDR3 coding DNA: TGTGCCAGCAGCGCCTGGACAGTTTCCGAGCAGTACTTC. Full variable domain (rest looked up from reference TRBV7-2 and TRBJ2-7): GAGVSQSPSNKVTEKGKDVELRCDPISGHTALYWYRQSLGQGLEFLIYFQGNSAPDKSGLPSDRFSAERTGGSVSTLTIQRTQQEDSAVYLCASSAWTVSEQYFGPGTRLTVT.

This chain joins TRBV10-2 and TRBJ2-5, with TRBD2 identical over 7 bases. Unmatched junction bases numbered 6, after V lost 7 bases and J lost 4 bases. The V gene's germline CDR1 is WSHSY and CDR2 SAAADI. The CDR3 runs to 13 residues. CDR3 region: CASMGGGGETQYF. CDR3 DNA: TGCGCCAGCATGGGTGGGGGGGGAGAGACCCAGTACTTC.

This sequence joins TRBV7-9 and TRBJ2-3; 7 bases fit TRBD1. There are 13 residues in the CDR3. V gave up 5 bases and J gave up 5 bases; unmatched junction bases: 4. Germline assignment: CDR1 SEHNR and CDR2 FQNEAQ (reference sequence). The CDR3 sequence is CASSHTGEDTQYF. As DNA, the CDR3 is TGTGCCAGCAGCCATACAGGGGAAGATACGCAGTATTTT.

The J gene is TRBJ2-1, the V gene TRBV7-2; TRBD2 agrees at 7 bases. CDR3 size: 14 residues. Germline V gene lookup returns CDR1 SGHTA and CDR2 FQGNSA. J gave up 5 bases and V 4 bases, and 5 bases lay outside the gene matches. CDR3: CASSSERGNNEQFF. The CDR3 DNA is TGTGCCAGCAGCTCTGAGCGGGGAAACAATGAGCAGTTCTTC.